This T cell receptor beta chain came from a study of blood T cell repertoires in COVID-19. Study summary: Samples of COVID-19 (acute and convalescent) were obtained from the United States, Italy and Spain.

In the authors' methods: Amplifying reference gene primers gave estimates of nucleated cell counts. Data came from immunoSEQ multiplex PCR; TCRdb stores just in-frame clones and leaves some out. That table furnishes V, J and clone size, whereas the DNA furnished D and trimming. The sample shows about 150,000 clones, approximately 85% of them seen only once. The V gene lost 7 bases and the J gene lost 5 bases, with 14 bases spanning the gap. CDR1 is SGHTA and CDR2 is FQGNSA in the germline V gene. This CDR3 contains 14 residues. The chain combines TRBV7-2 with TRBJ2-2; tentatively, D is TRBD1 (6 bases). This receptor was obtained from a man between 60 and 75 years old with COVID-19, enrolled during active disease. The specimen was peripheral blood. CDR3: CASKSTGPTGELFF. In DNA, the CDR3 is TGTGCCAGCAAATCGACAGGACCTACCGGGGAGCTGTTTTTT.